This TCR beta chain was recorded in a study of circulating and synovial CD4+ cells in juvenile arthritis. Per the germline V gene, CDR1 is MGHDK and CDR2 is SYGVNS. This CDR3 is built from 13 residues. Trimming at V came to 8 bases and at J to 0 bases, leaving 3 bases not matched to a gene. Study-wide results and caveats: The pathogenic-like versus bulk T cell difference escaped Vbeta family analysis. Shared-clonotype fractions with synovium likely underestimate full repertoire overlap. T cell genome counts differed by at least an order of magnitude between CPL and CD4 samples.

Sorted cells were HLA-DR+CD14-CD3+CD4+CD25low/- peripheral blood cells. Measured with immunoSEQ multiplex PCR; TCRdb has only the in-frame clones, and not every one. Seen here are roughly 1,200 clones, about 87% observed once, and the top ten hold 9% to 15%. As for this clone: Its target is unknown.

V gene TRBV25-1 combines with J gene TRBJ1-1, with 7 bases aligning to TRBD1. Sequenced input: HLA-DR+ CD4+ T cells from blood. Specified subset: circulating pathogenic-like lymphocytes, sorted as HLA-DR+CD14-CD3+CD4+CD25low/- blood T cells. This receptor was taken from a human patient with juvenile idiopathic arthritis. Some clones in this sample may be carry-over from other donors' samples. This CDR3 reads CASGGQMNTEAFF. For the CDR3, the DNA is TGTGCCAGCGGGGGACAGATGAACACTGAAGCTTTCTTT.